This T cell receptor (beta chain) was recorded in a study of blood T cell repertoires in COVID-19. About the research overall: Whether acute or convalescent, the COVID-19 samples came from the United States, Italy and Spain.

Study processing details: Amplification of reference gene primers was used by the study to estimate nucleated cell counts. Some clones are missing from TCRdb's copy, which holds only in-frame ones; the method was immunoSEQ multiplex PCR. The DNA gave D and trimming, while V, J and clone size come from that table. The sample shows approximately 200,000 clones, roughly 87% of them seen only once. The CDR3 extends over 15 amino acids. Trimming took off 2 bases at V and 4 bases at J, with 12 bases between the two ends. Germline CDR1 MNHEY, CDR2 SMNVEV (reference sequence). Which cohort a participant joined came from the clinical history participants gave.

This TCR was recovered from a man aged 30 to 39 who had recovered from COVID-19. Material: PBMCs or T cells enriched from blood (not recorded which). The chain carries TRBV27 and TRBJ2-1; possible D gene TRBD1, 6 bases. DNA of the CDR3: TGTGCCAGCAGTTTAAAGGGACAATGGTACAATGAGCAGTTCTTC. Protein product: CASSLKGQWYNEQFF.